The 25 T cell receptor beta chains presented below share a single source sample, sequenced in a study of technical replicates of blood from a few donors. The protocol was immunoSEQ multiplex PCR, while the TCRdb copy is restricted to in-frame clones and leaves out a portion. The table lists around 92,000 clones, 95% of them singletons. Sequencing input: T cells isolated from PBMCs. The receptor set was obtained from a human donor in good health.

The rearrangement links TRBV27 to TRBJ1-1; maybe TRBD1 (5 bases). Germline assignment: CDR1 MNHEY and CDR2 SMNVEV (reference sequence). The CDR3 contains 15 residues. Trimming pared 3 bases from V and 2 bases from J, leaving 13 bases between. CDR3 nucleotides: TGTGCCAGCAGTTTGATATTTGACAGAAACACTGAAGCTTTCTTT. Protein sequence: CASSLIFDRNTEAFF.

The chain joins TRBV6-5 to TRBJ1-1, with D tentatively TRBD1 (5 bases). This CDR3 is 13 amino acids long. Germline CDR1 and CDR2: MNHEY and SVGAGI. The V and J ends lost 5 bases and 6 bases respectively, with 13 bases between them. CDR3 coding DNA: TGTGCCAGCAGTCCCCACGGGGGAGCTGAAGCTTTCTTT. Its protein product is CASSPHGGAEAFF.

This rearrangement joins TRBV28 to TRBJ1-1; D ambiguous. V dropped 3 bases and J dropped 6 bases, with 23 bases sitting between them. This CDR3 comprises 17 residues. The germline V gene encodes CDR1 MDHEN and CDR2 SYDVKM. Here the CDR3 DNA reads TGTGCCAGCAGTTTTAAAGTCGGGAGGCTCAAGGCCTCTGAAGCTTTCTTT. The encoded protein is CASSFKVGRLKASEAFF.

The CDR3 DNA sequence: TGTGCCAGCAGTTACTTCCCTCGGAGCTATACGCAGTATTTT. Its protein product is CASSYFPRSYTQYF. The rearrangement uses TRBV6-5 and TRBJ2-3; D unclear. The length of the CDR3 is 14 residues. Trimming removed 1 base from V and 7 bases from J, with 12 bases in between. From germline, CDR1 is MNHEY and CDR2 SVGAGI.

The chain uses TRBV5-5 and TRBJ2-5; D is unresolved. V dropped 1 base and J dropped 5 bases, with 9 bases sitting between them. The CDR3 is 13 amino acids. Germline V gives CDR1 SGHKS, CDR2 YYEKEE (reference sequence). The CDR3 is CASSLISVETQYF. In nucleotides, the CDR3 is TGTGCCAGCAGCTTGATATCAGTGGAGACCCAGTACTTC.

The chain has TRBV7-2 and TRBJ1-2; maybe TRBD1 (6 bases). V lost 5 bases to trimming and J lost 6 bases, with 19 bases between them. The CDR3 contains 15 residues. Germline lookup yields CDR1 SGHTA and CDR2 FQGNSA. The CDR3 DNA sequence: TGTGCCAGCAGCGTAGGGGCGTCAGGGGAGAATGGCTACACCTTC. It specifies CASSVGASGENGYTF. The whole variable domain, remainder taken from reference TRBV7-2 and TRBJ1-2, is GAGVSQSPSNKVTEKGKDVELRCDPISGHTALYWYRQSLGQGLEFLIYFQGNSAPDKSGLPSDRFSAERTGGSVSTLTIQRTQQEDSAVYLCASSVGASGENGYTFGSGTRLTVV.

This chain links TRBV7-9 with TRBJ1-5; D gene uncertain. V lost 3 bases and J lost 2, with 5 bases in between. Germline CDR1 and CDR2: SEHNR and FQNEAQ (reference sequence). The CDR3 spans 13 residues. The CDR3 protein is CASSFEGNQPQHF. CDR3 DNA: TGTGCCAGCAGCTTCGAGGGCAATCAGCCCCAGCATTTT.

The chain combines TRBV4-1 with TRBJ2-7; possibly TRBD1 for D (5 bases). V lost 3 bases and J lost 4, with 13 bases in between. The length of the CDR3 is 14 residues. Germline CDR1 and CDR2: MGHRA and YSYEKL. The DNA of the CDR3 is TGCGCCAGCAGCCACGCAGGGCAGGTATACGAGCAGTACTTC. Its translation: CASSHAGQVYEQYF.

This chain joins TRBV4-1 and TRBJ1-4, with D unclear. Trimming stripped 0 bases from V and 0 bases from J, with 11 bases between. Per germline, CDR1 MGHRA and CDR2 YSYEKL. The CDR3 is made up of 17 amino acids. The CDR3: CASSQERRGATNEKLFF. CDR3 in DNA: TGCGCCAGCAGCCAAGAACGGCGGGGTGCAACTAATGAAAAACTGTTTTTT.

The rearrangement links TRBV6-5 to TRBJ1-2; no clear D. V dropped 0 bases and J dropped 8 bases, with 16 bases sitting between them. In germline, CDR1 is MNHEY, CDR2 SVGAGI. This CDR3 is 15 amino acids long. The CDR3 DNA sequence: TGTGCCAGCAGTTACTCGATTTCGGGGATTGGCGGCTACACCTTC. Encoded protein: CASSYSISGIGGYTF.

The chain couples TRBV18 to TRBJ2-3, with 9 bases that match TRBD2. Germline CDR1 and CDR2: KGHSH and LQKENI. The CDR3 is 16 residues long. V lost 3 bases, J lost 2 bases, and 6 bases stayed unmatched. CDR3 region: CASSPPLAGITDTQYF. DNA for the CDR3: TGTGCCAGCTCACCTCCCCTAGCGGGGATCACAGATACGCAGTATTTT. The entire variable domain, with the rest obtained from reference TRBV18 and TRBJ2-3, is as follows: NAGVMQNPRHLVRRRGQEARLRCSPMKGHSHVYWYRQLPEEGLKFMVYLQKENIIDESGMPKERFSAEFPKEGPSILRIQQVVRGDSAAYFCASSPPLAGITDTQYFGPGTRLTVL.

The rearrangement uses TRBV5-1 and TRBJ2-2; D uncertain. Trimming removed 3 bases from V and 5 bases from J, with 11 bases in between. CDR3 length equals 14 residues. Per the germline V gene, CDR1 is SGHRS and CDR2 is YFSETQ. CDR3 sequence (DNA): TGCGCCAGCAGCTACGCGCAGGCTACCGGGGAGCTGTTTTTT. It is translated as CASSYAQATGELFF.

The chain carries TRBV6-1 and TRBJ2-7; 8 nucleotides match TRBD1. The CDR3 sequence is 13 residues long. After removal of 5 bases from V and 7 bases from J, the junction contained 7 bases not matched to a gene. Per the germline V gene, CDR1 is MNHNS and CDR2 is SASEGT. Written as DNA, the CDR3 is TGTGCCAGCAGTTGGCAGGGGGCTGAGGAGCAGTACTTC. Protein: CASSWQGAEEQYF.

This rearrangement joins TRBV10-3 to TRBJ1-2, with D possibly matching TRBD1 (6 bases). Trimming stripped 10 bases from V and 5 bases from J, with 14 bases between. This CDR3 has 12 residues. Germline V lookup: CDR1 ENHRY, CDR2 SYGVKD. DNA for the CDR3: TGTGCCACCGGGTTACAGGGATATGGCTACACCTTC. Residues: CATGLQGYGYTF.

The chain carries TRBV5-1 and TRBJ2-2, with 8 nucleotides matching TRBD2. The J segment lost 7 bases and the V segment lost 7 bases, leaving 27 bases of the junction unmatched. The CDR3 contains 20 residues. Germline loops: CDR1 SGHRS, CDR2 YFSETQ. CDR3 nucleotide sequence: TGCGCCAGCCGAATACGTTCTAGCGGGTCTGGAGGGACAAGGCTCGGGGAGCTGTTTTTT. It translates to CASRIRSSGSGGTRLGELFF.

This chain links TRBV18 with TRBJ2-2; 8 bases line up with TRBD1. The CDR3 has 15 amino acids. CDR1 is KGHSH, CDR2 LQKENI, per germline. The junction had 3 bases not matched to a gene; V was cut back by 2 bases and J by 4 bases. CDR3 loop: CASSPSDRATGELFF. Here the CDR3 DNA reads TGTGCCAGCTCACCATCGGACAGGGCCACCGGGGAGCTGTTTTTT.

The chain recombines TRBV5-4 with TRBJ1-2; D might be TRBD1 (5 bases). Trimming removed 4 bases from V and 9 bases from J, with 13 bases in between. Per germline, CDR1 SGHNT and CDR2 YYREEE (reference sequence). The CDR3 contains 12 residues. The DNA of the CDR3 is TGTGCCAGCAGCCCTACGGGGGGACGCTACACCTTC. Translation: CASSPTGGRYTF. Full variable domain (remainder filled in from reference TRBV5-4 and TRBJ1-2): ETGVTQSPTHLIKTRGQQVTLRCSSQSGHNTVSWYQQALGQGPQFIFQYYREEENGRGNFPPRFSGLQFPNYSSELNVNALELDDSALYLCASSPTGGRYTFGSGTRLTVV.

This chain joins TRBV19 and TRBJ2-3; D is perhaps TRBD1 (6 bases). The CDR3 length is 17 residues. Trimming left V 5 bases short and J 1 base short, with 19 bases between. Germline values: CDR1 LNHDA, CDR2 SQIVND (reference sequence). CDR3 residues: CASSPNHPGQGTDTQYF. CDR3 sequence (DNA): TGTGCCAGTAGTCCTAACCACCCGGGACAAGGCACAGATACGCAGTATTTT.

The CDR3 bases are TGTGCCAGCAGCCCCCATGGCCAGGGAGGAGGGACTGAAGCTTTCTTT. Its translation is CASSPHGQGGGTEAFF. The chain combines TRBV13 with TRBJ1-1, with D perhaps TRBD1 (5 bases). The CDR3 extends over 16 amino acids. From germline, CDR1 is PRHDT and CDR2 FYEKMQ (reference sequence). V lost 5 bases, J lost 5 bases, and 21 bases lay in between.

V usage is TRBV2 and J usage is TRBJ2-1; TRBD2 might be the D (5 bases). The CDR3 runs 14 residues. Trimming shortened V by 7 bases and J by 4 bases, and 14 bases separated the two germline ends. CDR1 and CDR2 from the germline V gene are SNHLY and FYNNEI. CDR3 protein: CASIGADNYNEQFF. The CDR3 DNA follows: TGTGCCAGCATAGGAGCGGATAATTACAATGAGCAGTTCTTC.

As DNA, the CDR3 is TGCGCCAGCAGCCGGGACAGCCTATACGAGCAGTACTTC. Translating it yields CASSRDSLYEQYF. The chain employs TRBV5-1 and TRBJ2-7, with 7 nucleotides matching TRBD1. The germline CDR1 and CDR2 sequences are SGHRS and YFSETQ. The CDR3 runs to 13 residues. The trim removed 4 bases at V and 4 bases at J, leaving 5 bases unmatched.

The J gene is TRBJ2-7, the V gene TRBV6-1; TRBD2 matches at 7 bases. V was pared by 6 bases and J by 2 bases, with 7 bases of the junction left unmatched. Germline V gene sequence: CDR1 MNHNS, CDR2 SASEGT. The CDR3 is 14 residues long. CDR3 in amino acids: CASREREEAYEQYF. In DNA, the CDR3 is TGTGCCAGCAGAGAACGGGAGGAAGCCTACGAGCAGTACTTC.

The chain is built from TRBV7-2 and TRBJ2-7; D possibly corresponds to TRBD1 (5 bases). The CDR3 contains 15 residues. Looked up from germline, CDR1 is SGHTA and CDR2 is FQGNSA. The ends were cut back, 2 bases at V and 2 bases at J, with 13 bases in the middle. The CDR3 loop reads CASSLNPDITYEQYF. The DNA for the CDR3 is TGTGCCAGCAGCTTAAACCCGGACATAACCTACGAGCAGTACTTC.

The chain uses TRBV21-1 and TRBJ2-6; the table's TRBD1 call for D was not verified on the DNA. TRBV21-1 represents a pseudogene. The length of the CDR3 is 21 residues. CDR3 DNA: TGTGCCAGCAGCAAAATCCTATTCAGACAGGATGGGGACTCTGGGGCCAACGTCCTGACTTTC. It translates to CASSKILFRQDGDSGANVLTF.

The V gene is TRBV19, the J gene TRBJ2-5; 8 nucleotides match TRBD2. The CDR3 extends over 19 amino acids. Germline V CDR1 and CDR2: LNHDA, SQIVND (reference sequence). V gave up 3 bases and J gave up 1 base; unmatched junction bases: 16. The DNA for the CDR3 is TGTGCCAGTAGTATTCTTCCGGGACTAGGAGTTTCGTTCCAAGAGACCCAGTACTTC. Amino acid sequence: CASSILPGLGVSFQETQYF. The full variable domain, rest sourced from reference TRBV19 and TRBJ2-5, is DGGITQSPKYLFRKEGQNVTLSCEQNLNHDAMYWYRQDPGQGLRLIYYSQIVNDFQKGDIAEGYSVSREKKESFPLTVTSAQKNPTAFYLCASSILPGLGVSFQETQYFGPGTRLLVL.